This TCR beta chain is from a study of CD8 T cells in Susac syndrome. RNA, at 0.5 to 1 ug, was reverse transcribed with random hexamers. The authors amplified TCR beta CDR3 across 54 Vbeta and 13 Jbeta using immunoSEQ multiplex PCR. In TCRdb, the immunoSEQ multiplex PCR reads were re-called with MiXCR into one record per CDR3 protein. The sample yields about 160,000 distinct CDR3 sequences, approximately 94% seen once. Multiple sclerosis controls were treatment-naive patients with stable or active relapsing-remitting disease. Purification of the CD8+ and CD4+ T cells relied on negative isolation, and TEMRA cells underwent FACS enrichment. The CDR3 runs to 15 residues. V was cut by 4 bases and J by 0 bases, with 15 bases left in between. Germline V lookup: CDR1 DFQATT, CDR2 SNEGSKA (reference sequence).

The TCR sequence derives from a human donor with multiple sclerosis. V usage is TRBV20-1 and J usage is TRBJ1-1, with D perhaps matching TRBD1 (6 bases). Material: CD4+ T cells from PBMCs. Written as DNA, the CDR3 is TGCAGTGCTACAACAGGGTTTGACCTGAACACTGAAGCTTTCTTT. Translating gives CSATTGFDLNTEAFF.